This is a list of T cell receptor beta chains from one sample in a study of CD8 T cells in ankylosing spondylitis. TCRdb reprocessed the 5' RACE reads with MiXCR, giving one entry per CDR3 protein. The table has 200,000 to 300,000 distinct CDR3 sequences, less than 9.5% seen once. Sequenced input: blood, either unsorted or a sorted T cell fraction (not recorded which). These receptors all come from a female donor with ankylosing spondylitis or in good health (not recorded which). Both conserved end residues are part of each CDR3. D genes are given only for firm matches. Clone size, where shown, is once, few, many, or a class for clones that have expanded.

cdr3_length | clone_size | j_call | d_call | v_call | cdr3_aa | cdr3_nt
10 | - | TRBJ1-1 | - | TRBV30 | CAAVRTEAFF | TGTGCCGCCGTCAGGACTGAAGCTTTCTTT
14 | many | TRBJ1-1 | - | TRBV4-3 | CASSQWDGGTEAFF | TGCGCCAGCAGCCAGTGGGACGGCGGAACTGAAGCTTTCTTT
13 | many | TRBJ2-3 | TRBD1 | TRBV24-1 | CATGQGAGDTQYF | TGTGCCACCGGACAGGGGGCGGGAGATACGCAGTATTTT
14 | few | TRBJ2-2 | TRBD1 | TRBV7-9 | CASRGDSDAGELFF | TGTGCCAGCAGGGGGGACAGCGACGCCGGGGAGCTGTTTTTT
17 | many | TRBJ2-6 | - | TRBV28 | CASSSGTAVSGANVLTF | TGTGCCAGCAGTTCCGGGACCGCCGTCTCTGGGGCCAACGTCCTGACTTTC
17 | once | TRBJ2-7 | TRBD2 | TRBV7-2 | CASSLARIAGAPYEQYF | TGTGCCAGCAGCTTAGCGAGGATAGCGGGAGCTCCTTACGAGCAGTACTTC
14 | many | TRBJ2-5 | - | TRBV30 | CAWSVETLQETQYF | TGTGCCTGGAGTGTGGAGACACTTCAAGAGACCCAGTACTTC
14 | many | TRBJ2-5 | TRBD1 | TRBV12-3/TRBV12-4 | CASSIAGGEETQYF | TGTGCCAGCAGTATAGCAGGGGGCGAAGAGACCCAGTACTTC
13 | many | TRBJ2-5 | - | TRBV12-3/TRBV12-4 | CASRERESETQYF | TGTGCCAGCAGGGAAAGGGAATCAGAGACCCAGTACTTC
15 | many | TRBJ2-5 | - | TRBV29-1 | CSVDKVQYGGETQYF | TGCAGCGTTGATAAGGTTCAGTATGGGGGAGAGACCCAGTACTTC
13 | many | TRBJ1-3 | - | TRBV6-6 | CASSYSGENTIYF | TGTGCCAGCAGTTACTCAGGGGAGAACACCATATATTTT
14 | once | TRBJ2-7 | TRBD2 | TRBV30 | CVWSVTSGTYEQYF | TGTGTCTGGAGTGTGACTAGCGGGACGTACGAGCAGTACTTC
15 | many | TRBJ1-2 | - | TRBV4-2 | CASSPDGRENYGYTF | TGTGCCAGCAGCCCGGATGGAAGAGAAAACTATGGCTACACCTTC
8 | - | TRBJ1-5 | - | TRBV15 | CAILREHF | TGTGCTATCTTGAGGGAGCATTTT
13 | many | TRBJ1-5 | - | TRBV18 | CASSPGTEQPQHF | TGTGCCAGCTCACCGGGGACGGAACAGCCCCAGCATTTT
13 | many | TRBJ2-3 | - | TRBV20-1 | CSARDYLTDTQYF | TGCAGTGCTAGGGACTACCTCACAGATACGCAGTATTTT
15 | - | TRBJ1-4 | - | TRBV7-6 | CASSLATPGGEKLFF | TGTGCCAGCAGCTTAGCGACCCCGGGTGGTGAAAAACTGTTTTTT
11 | many | TRBJ2-7 | - | TRBV7-9 | CASTSGYEQYF | TGTGCCAGCACCTCAGGCTACGAGCAGTACTTC
15 | many | TRBJ2-1 | - | TRBV10-3 | CAISDKNIYGDEQFF | TGTGCCATCAGTGACAAGAACATATATGGGGATGAGCAGTTCTTC
12 | many | TRBJ1-1 | - | TRBV18 | CASSAPSTEAFF | TGTGCCAGCTCCGCCCCGAGTACTGAAGCTTTCTTT
17 | few | TRBJ2-3 | TRBD2 | TRBV15 | CATSREKTSGHTDTQYF | TGTGCCACCAGCAGAGAAAAGACTAGCGGCCACACAGATACGCAGTATTTT
14 | many | TRBJ1-1 | - | TRBV5-1 | CASSPYGIETEAFF | TGCGCCAGCAGCCCGTATGGGATTGAGACTGAAGCTTTCTTT